This T cell receptor (beta chain) was observed in a study of T-cell reconstitution after alpha-beta-depleted transplantation in children. Overall study findings and caveats: Some patients' high day-60 TCRbeta diversity was attributed to recipient cells surviving conditioning. About two months after transplant, alpha-beta T cells reportedly came from several hundred expanded graft clones. At the one-year point after transplant, T-cell counts and TCRbeta diversity were found to come mostly from T cells that had been newly produced.

Unique molecular identifiers were used in preparing the TCRbeta library. TCRdb itself ran the PCR reads through MiXCR, one entry per CDR3 protein. The sample includes roughly 790,000 distinct CDR3 sequences, roughly 15% seen only once; the top ten take 5%. In this sample, this clonotype turned up a few times. Antigen specificity is unknown. The CDR3 loop spans 15 amino acids. V was pared by 4 bases and J by 3 bases, with 10 bases of the junction left unmatched. Per the germline V gene, CDR1 is SGHDT and CDR2 is YYEEEE. The TCR originated in a male patient aged 10 to 17 who had a stem cell transplant for acute lymphoblastic leukemia, so the T cells may come from the graft donor. The gene calls are TRBV5-6 and TRBJ2-7, with 7 bases fitting TRBD1. Sequenced here: PBMCs, mostly from graft donor cells, sampled 360 days after TCRalphabeta/CD19-depleted stem cell transplant. CDR3 loop: CASSPRGIRNYEQYF. Here the CDR3 DNA reads TGTGCCAGCAGCCCCAGGGGGATCCGGAACTACGAGCAGTACTTC.